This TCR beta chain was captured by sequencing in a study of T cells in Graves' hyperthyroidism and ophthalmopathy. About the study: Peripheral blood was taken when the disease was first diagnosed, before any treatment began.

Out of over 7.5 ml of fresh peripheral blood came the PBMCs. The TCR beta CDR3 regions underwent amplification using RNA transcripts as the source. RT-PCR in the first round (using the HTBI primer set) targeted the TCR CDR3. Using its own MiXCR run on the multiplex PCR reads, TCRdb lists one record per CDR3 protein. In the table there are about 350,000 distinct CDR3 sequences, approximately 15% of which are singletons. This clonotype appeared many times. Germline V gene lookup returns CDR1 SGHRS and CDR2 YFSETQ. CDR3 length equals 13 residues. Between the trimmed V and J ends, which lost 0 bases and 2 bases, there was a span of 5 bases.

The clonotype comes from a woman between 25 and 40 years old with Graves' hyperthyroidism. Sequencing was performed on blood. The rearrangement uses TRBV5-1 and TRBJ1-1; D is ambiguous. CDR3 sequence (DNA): TGCGCCAGCAGCTTGGTGTCCAACACTGAAGCTTTCTTT. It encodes CASSLVSNTEAFF.